These T cell receptor beta chains were read from a single sample in a study of type 1 regulatory T cells. What these receptors recognize is not known. TCRdb analysed the reads with MiXCR anew, one entry per CDR3 protein. The data contain about 71,000 distinct CDR3 sequences, less than 25% of them singletons. The specimen was cultured type 1 regulatory T (Tr1) cells, either the whole culture or a sorted fraction (not recorded which). The receptors here all came from a human donor in good health. CDR3s include the opening cysteine and the closing phenylalanine or tryptophan. Each record gives: clone size, J gene, D gene, V gene, CDR3 DNA, CDR3 protein. D genes are given only for firm matches. Clone size is given for some rows only: seen once, a few or many times, or a class if the clone is expanded.

size: many
J: TRBJ2-3
D: TRBD2
V: TRBV12-3/TRBV12-4
DNA: TGTGCCAGCAGTTATAGCGGGAGCACAGATACGCAGTATTTT
CDR3: CASSYSGSTDTQYF

size: NA
J: TRBJ2-5
D: TRBD2
V: TRBV7-3
DNA: TGTGCCAGCAGCAAAGCGGGACTAGCAGGCGAGACCCAGTACTTC
CDR3: CASSKAGLAGETQYF

size: few
J: TRBJ1-3
D: NA
V: TRBV20-1
DNA: TGCAGTGCTAGTCTCCTGGGAGGAAACACCATATATTTT
CDR3: CSASLLGGNTIYF

size: NA
J: TRBJ2-1
D: TRBD2
V: TRBV27
DNA: TGTGCCGGCAGTGGAATAGCGGGAGTGGGGTCCAATGAGCAGTTCTTC
CDR3: CAGSGIAGVGSNEQFF

size: NA
J: TRBJ2-3
D: TRBD1
V: TRBV3-1
DNA: TGTGCCAGTAGCCAGGGGACAGGGGCACAATCGGATACGCAGTATTTT
CDR3: CASSQGTGAQSDTQYF

size: many
J: TRBJ2-3
D: NA
V: TRBV7-2
DNA: TGTGCCAGCACCAGTAGCGGCTACACAGATACGCAGTATTTT
CDR3: CASTSSGYTDTQYF

size: many
J: TRBJ2-5
D: NA
V: TRBV7-7
DNA: TGTGCTAGCAGCTATGGGTTCCAAGAGACCCAGTACTTC
CDR3: CASSYGFQETQYF

size: many
J: TRBJ2-1
D: NA
V: TRBV7-6
DNA: TGTGCCAGCAGCTTAGTCGGACTTCTAGCCAGTGAGCAGTTCTTC
CDR3: CASSLVGLLASEQFF

size: few
J: TRBJ2-2
D: TRBD2
V: TRBV24-1
DNA: TGTGCCACCAGTGATGTCGGCCGGACTAGTACAACCGGGGAGCTGTTTTTT
CDR3: CATSDVGRTSTTGELFF

size: few
J: TRBJ2-1
D: TRBD1
V: TRBV29-1
DNA: TGCAGCGTCGACAGGGCTACTGAGCAGTTCTTC
CDR3: CSVDRATEQFF

size: many
J: TRBJ2-1
D: NA
V: TRBV7-2
DNA: TGTGCCAGCAGCCAGGCGGGGGCCAGGAGGAATGAGCAGTTCTTC
CDR3: CASSQAGARRNEQFF

size: once
J: TRBJ2-6
D: NA
V: TRBV9
DNA: TGTGCCAGCAGCGTTAGCGCCAACGTCCTGACTTTC
CDR3: CASSVSANVLTF

size: NA
J: TRBJ2-7
D: NA
V: TRBV5-1
DNA: TGCGCCAGCAGACCTCAGGGAACCTACGAGCAGTACTTC
CDR3: CASRPQGTYEQYF

size: many
J: TRBJ1-1
D: TRBD1
V: TRBV7-9
DNA: TGTGCCAGCAGCATACCGGGACAGGGGGCGCGTACTGAAGCTTTCTTT
CDR3: CASSIPGQGARTEAFF

size: many
J: TRBJ2-5
D: NA
V: TRBV5-1
DNA: TGCGCCAGCAGCTTGGCGGCCGGACCAGGGGAGACCCAGTACTTC
CDR3: CASSLAAGPGETQYF

size: many
J: TRBJ2-4
D: NA
V: TRBV5-1
DNA: TGCGCCAGCAGCTTGGAAGGGTACAGGGAAAACATTCAGTACTTC
CDR3: CASSLEGYRENIQYF

size: NA
J: TRBJ2-7
D: NA
V: TRBV4-2
DNA: TGTGCCAGCAGCCCCCGTTCGGGAAAGGGATGGGTCGAGCAGTACTTC
CDR3: CASSPRSGKGWVEQYF

size: many
J: TRBJ2-1
D: NA
V: TRBV15
DNA: TGTGCCACCAGCAGAGATTCTGCTTACTACAATGAGCAGTTCTTC
CDR3: CATSRDSAYYNEQFF

size: NA
J: TRBJ2-3
D: NA
V: TRBV10-3
DNA: TGTGCCATCAGTGAGTCGCAACTGAACACAGATACGCAGTATTTT
CDR3: CAISESQLNTDTQYF

size: NA
J: TRBJ2-1
D: NA
V: TRBV29-1
DNA: TGCAGCGTTAGCGCGAAGCCCTCCTACAATGAGCAGTTCTTC
CDR3: CSVSAKPSYNEQFF

size: few
J: TRBJ2-5
D: TRBD2
V: TRBV7-2
DNA: TGTGCCAGCAGCTTAAGTACTAGCGGGGGCCAAGAGACCCAGTACTTC
CDR3: CASSLSTSGGQETQYF

size: NA
J: TRBJ2-2
D: NA
V: TRBV5-6
DNA: TGTGCCAGCAGCTTGGCCACCGGGGAGCTGTTTTTT
CDR3: CASSLATGELFF

size: many
J: TRBJ2-7
D: TRBD1
V: TRBV5-1
DNA: TGCGCCAGCAGCTTGACAGGGGACAACTACGAGCAGTACTTC
CDR3: CASSLTGDNYEQYF

size: few
J: TRBJ2-7
D: TRBD1
V: TRBV10-3
DNA: TGTGCCATCAGTGAGTCGATGGGACAGGGGGTGGAGCAGTACTTC
CDR3: CAISESMGQGVEQYF

size: NA
J: TRBJ2-4
D: NA
V: TRBV27
DNA: TGTGCCAGCAGACAACAGGGCCTTCAGTACTTC
CDR3: CASRQQGLQYF

size: NA
J: TRBJ2-1
D: NA
V: TRBV20-1
DNA: TGCAGTGCTAGAGAGCGGGGTAGAGTGAATGAGCAGTTCTTC
CDR3: CSARERGRVNEQFF

size: NA
J: TRBJ2-7
D: TRBD1
V: TRBV6-1
DNA: TGTGCCAGCAGTAAAATTGGACAGGGCCTCGAGCAGTACTTC
CDR3: CASSKIGQGLEQYF

size: many
J: TRBJ2-1
D: TRBD2
V: TRBV5-1
DNA: TGCGCCAGCTCTTCGGCGGGAGGGAATGAGCAGTTCTTC
CDR3: CASSSAGGNEQFF

size: few
J: TRBJ1-5
D: TRBD1
V: TRBV6-1
DNA: TGTGCCAGCAGGGACAGGGAAAGCAGGGGGCCCCAGCATTTT
CDR3: CASRDRESRGPQHF

size: few
J: TRBJ1-1
D: NA
V: TRBV5-5
DNA: TGTGCCAGCAGCCAGGACAGAGACACTGAAGCTTTCTTT
CDR3: CASSQDRDTEAFF

size: few
J: TRBJ2-2
D: TRBD2
V: TRBV7-2
DNA: TGTGCCAGCAGCGCTAGCGGGAGTAGGGCCGGGGAGCTGTTTTTT
CDR3: CASSASGSRAGELFF

size: NA
J: TRBJ2-7
D: NA
V: TRBV20-1
DNA: TGCAGTGCTTCGCGGGGCCTTCGCTCCTACGAGCAGTGCTTC
CDR3: CSASRGLRSYEQCF

size: many
J: TRBJ1-1
D: NA
V: TRBV5-1
DNA: TGCGCCAGCGGTCGGGGTGAGGACACTGAAGCTTTCTTT
CDR3: CASGRGEDTEAFF

size: NA
J: TRBJ2-4
D: TRBD2
V: TRBV11-2
DNA: TGTGCCAGCAGCCCAACTAGCGGGATTTCCAAAAACATTCAGTACTTC
CDR3: CASSPTSGISKNIQYF

size: few
J: TRBJ1-4
D: NA
V: TRBV5-1
DNA: TGCGCCAGCCGGGACCGGGCAACTAATGAAAAACTGTTTTTT
CDR3: CASRDRATNEKLFF

size: NA
J: TRBJ2-3
D: TRBD2
V: TRBV24-1
DNA: TGTGCCACCAGTGACCGGACTAGCGGGAGCACAGATACGCAGTATTTT
CDR3: CATSDRTSGSTDTQYF

size: NA
J: TRBJ1-6
D: NA
V: TRBV6-6
DNA: TGTGCCAGCAGCCCGGACGGCAATAATTCACCCCTCCACTTT
CDR3: CASSPDGNNSPLHF

size: NA
J: TRBJ1-4
D: NA
V: TRBV18
DNA: TGTGCCAGCTCACCACGCACCGCTGGAGGGGAAAAACTGTTTTTT
CDR3: CASSPRTAGGEKLFF